This T cell receptor (beta chain) was profiled in a study of T cells in localized non-small cell lung cancer (TCRdb year 2020). A note on the overall study: Comparing tumors with uninvolved tumor-adjacent lungs, the study looked at the T cell repertoires of approximately 240 patients with early-stage NSCLC. NSCLC patients had a mean age of roughly 66 years, and around 140 were male and 107 female. The cohort consisted of a few hundred treatment-naive NSCLC patients whose localized lung tumors had been resected. Results the study describes overall, beyond this receptor: Higher T cell density in blood was associated with longer overall survival, whereas higher clonality in adjacent lung was associated with shorter survival. Uninvolved tumor-adjacent lung showed the highest T cell clonality, higher than tumor, which suggests more focused antigenic responses in the adjacent lung. Multi-region tumor sequencing was not performed, so intratumor heterogeneity could not be excluded. A median of about 55 of the top 100 tumor clones were detected in paired uninvolved adjacent lung, and 25 to 35 of these tumor clones were also found among the top 100 clones of the paired uninvolved adjacent lung. Because the study design was exploratory, TCR variables were selected using unadjusted p-values without false-discovery rate correction.

At diagnosis, tumor, uninvolved tumor-adjacent lung and peripheral blood were collected and then preserved as a mix of FFPE and fresh-frozen material. For TCR repertoire profiling, blood samples were analyzed as peripheral blood mononuclear cells. TCR beta CDR3 regions were sequenced from DNA using the immunoSEQ Assay. The original pipeline was this. T cell density was computed as TCR beta template counts normalized to usable DNA estimated by amplifying housekeeping genes. The preseqR package was used to estimate richness by extrapolating to 400,000 templates for PBMC samples and to 120,000 templates for tissue samples. Clonality was taken to be one minus Pielou's evenness. To identify tissue-enriched TCRs, differential abundance testing was run on productive amino-acid clonotypes with a minimum total count of 5 and an alpha of 0.1. The Jaccard Index and the Morisita Overlap Index were used to measure repertoire overlap between compartments. GLIPH grouped TCR beta CDR3s together with public tetramer-defined viral CDR3s, and a viral motif had to include at least three viral sequences and show V-gene enrichment. TCRdb retrieved this table from immuneACCESS and kept in-frame rearrangements only. Not all clones are present; in checked studies, unresolved V genes account for under half, and no reason is known for the remainder. That table furnishes V, J and clone size, whereas the DNA furnished D and trimming. The sample table contains about 41,000 clones; only one count was recorded for about 86% of them. The ten top clones hold 7% to 9% of the sample.

As encoded in the germline V gene, CDR1 is MGHRA while CDR2 is YSYEKL. The CDR3 spans 16 residues, from the cysteine through the phenylalanine. The read is trimmed to its CDR3 DNA, 48 bases read in frame from base 1. Cut back by 4 bases and 4 bases, the V and J ends lie 14 bases apart. On this clone: Its binding antigen is unknown. Base qualities are not provided; no much larger clone lies one nucleotide away.

The specimen comprised peripheral blood, sampled before any cancer treatment. The TCR sequence derives from a woman aged 18-49 years with stage III lung adenocarcinoma. The rearrangement combines TRBV4-1 with TRBJ1-6; possibly the D gene is TRBD1, per 5 matching bases. In nucleotide form, the sequence is TGCGCCAGCAGCCCAGAACCGGGGCTATATAATTCACCCCTCCACTTT. Translated, this gives CASSPEPGLYNSPLHF.